This TCR beta chain came from a study of Graves' ophthalmopathy and Graves' hyperthyroidism. Study context: Peripheral blood sampling preceded any treatment and occurred at initial diagnosis. General observations from the study: Ophthalmopathy could be told apart from stable hyperthyroidism by a 13-signature model (roughly 90% sensitivity, about 81% specificity).

Amplification of the TCR beta CDR3 regions used RNA transcripts (as template). HTBI primers primed a first-round RT-PCR, and a second-round multiplex PCR followed. TCRdb reanalysed the multiplex PCR reads using MiXCR and keeps one entry per CDR3 protein. Of around 340,000 distinct CDR3 sequences in the sample, under 20% were seen once. The CDR3 runs 12 residues. The germline V and J ends were trimmed by 6 bases and 7 bases, with 12 bases remaining between them. This clonotype was seen ten or more times. Its specificity is unknown. In donors with ophthalmopathy, activity was moderate-to-severe, with CAS ≥3, NOSPECS ≥4 and duration under 3 months.

This receptor was identified in an adult man with Graves' ophthalmopathy. What was sequenced was peripheral blood. The chain employs TRBV12-3 or TRBV12-4 and TRBJ1-1, with no clear D. The CDR3 loop is CASSPLKDEAFF. The CDR3 DNA is TGTGCCAGCAGCCCTCTCAAGGATGAAGCTTTCTTT.